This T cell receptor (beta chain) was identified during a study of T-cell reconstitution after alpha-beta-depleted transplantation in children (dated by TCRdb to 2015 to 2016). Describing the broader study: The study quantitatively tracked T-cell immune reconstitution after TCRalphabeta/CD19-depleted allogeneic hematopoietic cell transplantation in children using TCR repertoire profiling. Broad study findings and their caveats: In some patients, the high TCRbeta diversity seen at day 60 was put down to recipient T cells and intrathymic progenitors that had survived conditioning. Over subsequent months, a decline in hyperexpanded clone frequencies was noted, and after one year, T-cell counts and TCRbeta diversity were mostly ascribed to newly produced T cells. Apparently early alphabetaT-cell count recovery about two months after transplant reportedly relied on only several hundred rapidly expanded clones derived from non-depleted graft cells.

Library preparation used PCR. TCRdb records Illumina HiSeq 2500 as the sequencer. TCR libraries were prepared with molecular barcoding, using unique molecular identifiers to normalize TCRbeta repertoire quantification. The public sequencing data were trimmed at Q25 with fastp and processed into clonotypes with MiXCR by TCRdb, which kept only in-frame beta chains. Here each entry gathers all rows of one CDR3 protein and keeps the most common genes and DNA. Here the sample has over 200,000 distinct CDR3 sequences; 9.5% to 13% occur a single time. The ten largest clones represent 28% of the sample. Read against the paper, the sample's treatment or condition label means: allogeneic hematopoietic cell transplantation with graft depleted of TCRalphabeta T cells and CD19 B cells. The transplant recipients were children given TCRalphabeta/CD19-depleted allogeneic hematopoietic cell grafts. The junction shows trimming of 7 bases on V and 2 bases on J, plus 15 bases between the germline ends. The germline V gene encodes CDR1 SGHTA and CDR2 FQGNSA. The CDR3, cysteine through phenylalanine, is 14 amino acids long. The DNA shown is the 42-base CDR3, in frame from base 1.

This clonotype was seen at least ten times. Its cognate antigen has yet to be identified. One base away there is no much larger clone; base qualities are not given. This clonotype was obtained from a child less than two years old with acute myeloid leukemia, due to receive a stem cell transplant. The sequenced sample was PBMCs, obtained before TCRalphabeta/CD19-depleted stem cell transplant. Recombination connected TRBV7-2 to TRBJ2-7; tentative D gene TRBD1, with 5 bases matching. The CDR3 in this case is CASNLGRWTYEQYF. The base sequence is TGTGCCAGCAACCTGGGGCGATGGACCTACGAGCAGTACTTC.